The 7 T cell receptor beta chains in this list originate from one sample, sequenced in a study of T cell responses to AZD1222 COVID-19 vaccine listed by TCRdb under 2021. Libraries were constructed by the immunoSEQ multiplex PCR assay. TCRdb re-hosts the immuneACCESS table, in-frame sequences only. Its copies lack some clones; in the studies checked, an unresolved V gene accounts for under half of them, and the cause for the rest is not known. Here the sample has 95,000 to 100,000 clones; around 84% occur a single time. Of the sample, about 1.5% falls within the top ten clones. According to the study, the label for this sample's time point signals: baseline before first vaccination. The material sequenced was peripheral blood, taken on day 0 of AZD1222 vaccination. The source of these receptors is an adult in good health.

The CDR3 region is CATQWDIGGNEQFF. Here the CDR3 DNA reads TGCGCCACCCAGTGGGACATAGGGGGCAATGAGCAGTTCTTC. V is TRBV5-1 and J is TRBJ2-1, with D maybe TRBD1 (6 bases). Germline V lookup: CDR1 SGHRS, CDR2 YFSETQ. V gave up 9 bases and J gave up 6 bases, with 19 bases separating them. The CDR3 has 14 residues.

The rearrangement links TRBV5-1 to TRBJ2-7; D is possibly TRBD2 (8 bases). Germline V gene data show CDR1 as SGHRS and CDR2 as YFSETQ. V lost 4 bases and J lost 5, with 19 bases in between. There are 15 residues in the CDR3. Here the CDR3 reads CASSPAGDRVNEQYF. CDR3 coding DNA: TGCGCCAGCAGCCCAGCGGGGGACAGAGTCAACGAGCAGTACTTC.

This sequence joins TRBV20-1 and TRBJ1-2; the D gene is possibly TRBD1 (6 bases). This CDR3 contains 11 residues. CDR1 and CDR2 (germline): DFQATT, SNEGSKA (reference sequence). The CDR3 sequence is CSTDSPYGYTF. In DNA, the CDR3 is TGCAGCACGGACAGCCCCTATGGCTACACCTTC.

This clone was observed once. The chain is built from TRBV7-9 and TRBJ1-1, with D hard to call. Germline values: CDR1 SEHNR, CDR2 FQNEAQ (reference sequence). The germline V and J ends were trimmed by 4 bases and 3 bases, with 6 bases remaining between them. This CDR3 is 12 amino acids long. CDR3 sequence: CASSWDDTEAFF. The CDR3 coding sequence is TGTGCCAGCAGCTGGGATGACACTGAAGCTTTCTTT.

The chain carries TRBV18 and TRBJ2-5, with a possible D match to TRBD2 (6 bases). Deletions cut 2 bases from V and 5 bases from J, with 9 bases between. CDR3 size: 13 residues. Per the germline V gene, CDR1 is KGHSH and CDR2 is LQKENI. CDR3 loop: CASSPSGVETQYF. The CDR3 region has the DNA TGTGCCAGCTCACCATCGGGAGTTGAGACCCAGTACTTC.

This rearrangement joins TRBV7-2 to TRBJ1-5, with no clear D. The CDR3 spans 13 residues. Per the germline V gene, CDR1 is SGHTA and CDR2 is FQGNSA. V was shortened by 5 bases and J by 6 bases, with 11 bases between the two germline ends. This CDR3 is CASSPTMRQPQHF. The CDR3, as DNA: TGTGCCAGCAGCCCCACCATGCGTCAGCCCCAGCATTTT.

This chain joins TRBV27 and TRBJ2-7; 8 bases are a match to TRBD1. The CDR3 totals 12 residues. With V trimmed by 6 bases and J by 5 bases, 3 bases remained unmatched. Per germline, CDR1 MNHEY and CDR2 SMNVEV (reference sequence). This CDR3 reads CASRTTGDEQYF. For the CDR3, the DNA is TGTGCCAGCAGAACGACAGGGGACGAGCAGTACTTC.